This entry concerns a single TCR beta chain. What it binds is unknown. This record belongs to a study of beta chain features in type 1 diabetes. For the study at large: Healthy donors and patients showed comparable age, gender and cell yields.

Expressed TCRB transcripts got sequenced, as all isolated RNA was reverse transcribed. It was found that naive, central memory and regulatory T cell samples averaged around 3.8 million reads. The method was immunoSEQ multiplex PCR; TCRdb's version includes in-frame clones alone and lacks a portion of them. Found here are 900,000 or so clones, about a sixth of them singletons; the top ten hold 0.02% to 0.025%. Study observations and caveats: Naive, central memory and Treg TCRB repertoires seemed to resemble each other more closely in patients than they did in healthy donors. At VDJ recombination sites, type 1 diabetes patients had fewer insertions and more deleted nucleotides.

CDR3 length equals 12 residues. Germline V gives CDR1 LNHDA, CDR2 SQIVND (reference sequence). Deletions cut 4 bases from V and 6 bases from J, with 6 bases between. The sequencing input was naive CD4+ T cells from blood. This chain connects TRBV19 to TRBJ1-4; no clear D. This sequence originates from a woman aged 18 to 35 in good health. CDR3 sequence: CASSTQYEKLFF. DNA for the CDR3: TGTGCCAGTAGTACCCAGTATGAAAAACTGTTTTTT.